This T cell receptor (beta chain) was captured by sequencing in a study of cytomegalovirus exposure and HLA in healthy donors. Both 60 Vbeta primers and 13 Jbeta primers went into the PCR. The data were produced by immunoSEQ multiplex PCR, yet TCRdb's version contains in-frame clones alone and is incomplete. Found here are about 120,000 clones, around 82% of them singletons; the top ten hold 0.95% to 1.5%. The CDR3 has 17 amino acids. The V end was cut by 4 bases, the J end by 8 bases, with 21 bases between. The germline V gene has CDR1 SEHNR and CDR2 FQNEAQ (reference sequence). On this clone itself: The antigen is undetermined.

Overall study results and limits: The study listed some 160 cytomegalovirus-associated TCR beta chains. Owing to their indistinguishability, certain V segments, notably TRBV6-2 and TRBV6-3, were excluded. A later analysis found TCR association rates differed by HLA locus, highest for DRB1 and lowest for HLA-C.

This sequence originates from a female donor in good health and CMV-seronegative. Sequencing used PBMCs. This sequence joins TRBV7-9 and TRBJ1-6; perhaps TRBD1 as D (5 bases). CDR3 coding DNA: TGTGCCAGCAGCTCAACCTGGATGGGAGGGGACGATTCACCCCTCCACTTT. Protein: CASSSTWMGGDDSPLHF. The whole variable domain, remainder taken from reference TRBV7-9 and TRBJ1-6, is DTGVSQNPRHKITKRGQNVTFRCDPISEHNRLYWYRQTLGQGPEFLTYFQNEAQLEKSRLLSDRFSAERPKGSFSTLEIQRTEQGDSAMYLCASSSTWMGGDDSPLHFGNGTRLTVT.